This T cell receptor beta chain was recorded in a study of read filtering for tumor transcriptome and immune sequencing. About the study: Fewer than 10 patients were R-ISS I, more than 15 were R-ISS II, about seven were R-ISS III. TCR-mapped reads were about 4 to 11 million with IR-seq versus about 85 to 1,300 with RNA-seq.

Trimming shortened V by 3 bases and J by 2 bases, and 10 bases separated the two germline ends. The CDR3 has 14 amino acids. CDR1 SEHNR and CDR2 FQNEAQ come from the germline V gene (reference sequence). This library used roughly 400 ng RNA and molecular barcoded adaptors spanning alpha/delta and beta/gamma chains. Each CDR3 protein gets one entry after TCRdb re-called the reads with MiXCR. The table shows approximately 90,000 distinct CDR3 sequences, with roughly 21% occurring only once. Every patient had bone marrow sampled while the disease was active. This clonotype was recorded at least ten times.

The chain links TRBV7-9 to TRBJ2-5, with unresolved D. The sequencing sample was made of a population of CD138-negative cells sorted from bone marrow. The sequence derives from a donor aged 40 or over with multiple myeloma. As DNA, the CDR3 is TGTGCCAGCAGCTTTGAACTGGGTCAAGAGACCCAGTACTTC. Protein product: CASSFELGQETQYF.